The entry that follows covers one T cell receptor (beta chain) sequence. The antigen remains undetermined. The record originates from a study of cytomegalovirus exposure and HLA in healthy donors. V lost 5 bases and J 3 bases, leaving 19 bases between the germline ends. The CDR3 covers 16 residues. CDR1 MNHEY and CDR2 SMNVEV come from the germline V gene (reference sequence). General study points: According to the study, 160 or so TCR beta chains were cytomegalovirus-associated.

The PCR had 60 Vbeta and 13 Jbeta primers. Assay: immunoSEQ multiplex PCR; the TCRdb copy retains only in-frame clones and omits some. This repertoire shows about 82,000 clones, about 74% found once; its top ten account for 6.2%. This chain uses TRBV27 with TRBJ1-2; D gene uncertain. This TCR came from a woman aged 50 to 60 in good health and CMV-seropositive. The sequencing input was PBMCs. CDR3 region: CASSPLFGSSDYGYTF. DNA for the CDR3: TGTGCCAGCAGTCCCTTATTCGGGTCTTCCGACTATGGCTACACCTTC.